This T cell receptor (beta chain) was recorded in a study of EBV T-cell therapy then PD-1 blockade in nasopharyngeal carcinoma. Treatment specified: AdE1-LMPpoly-expanded autologous EBV-specific T-cell therapy followed by anti-PD-1 nivolumab. With 0 bases removed from V and 9 bases from J, the gap between germline ends came to 12 bases. The CDR3 covers 14 residues. CDR1 is LGHNA and CDR2 is YSLEER in the germline V gene. A remark on this clone: The antigen is unknown.

Generated by immunoSEQ multiplex PCR, the TCRdb table keeps only in-frame clones and is missing some. The table has tens of thousands of clones, approximately 80% seen once; the top ten hold about 27%. The sequence was obtained from a man between 35 and 55 years old with nasopharyngeal carcinoma. The input for sequencing was CD8+ T cells from blood, taken around day 60 from a patient whose treatment included autologous EBV-specific T cells and nivolumab. The chain recombines TRBV4-3 with TRBJ2-1, with D perhaps TRBD2 (7 bases). The CDR3 sequence: CASSQEGGAGEQFF. The CDR3 nucleotides are TGCGCCAGCAGCCAAGAGGGGGGGGCGGGTGAGCAGTTCTTC.